In its sample, the clone carrying this T cell receptor (beta chain) was seen a few times. Antigen unknown. This sample is drawn from a study of T cells in Graves' hyperthyroidism and ophthalmopathy. Study-level results: Blood also held most thyroid clonotypes expanded beyond 0.001. Ophthalmopathy got predicted by the model a median 6.5 months before its onset.

Researchers amplified the TCR beta CDR3 regions from RNA transcripts. HTBI primers were employed in a first-round RT-PCR of the TCR CDR3. TCRdb reprocessed the multiplex PCR reads via MiXCR and lists one record per CDR3 protein. The sample records hundreds of thousands of distinct CDR3 sequences, approximately 15% being singletons. CDR1 is LNHDA and CDR2 is SQIVND in the germline V gene (reference sequence). CDR3 size: 14 residues. V was shortened by 6 bases and J by 0 bases, with 6 bases between the two germline ends. This TCR was recovered from a man aged 18 to 29 with Graves' ophthalmopathy. The sample consisted of blood. V gene TRBV19 combines with J gene TRBJ2-6; D call uncertain. CDR3 sequence: CASRYNSGANVLTF. CDR3 bases: TGTGCCAGTAGATATAACTCTGGGGCCAACGTCCTGACTTTC.